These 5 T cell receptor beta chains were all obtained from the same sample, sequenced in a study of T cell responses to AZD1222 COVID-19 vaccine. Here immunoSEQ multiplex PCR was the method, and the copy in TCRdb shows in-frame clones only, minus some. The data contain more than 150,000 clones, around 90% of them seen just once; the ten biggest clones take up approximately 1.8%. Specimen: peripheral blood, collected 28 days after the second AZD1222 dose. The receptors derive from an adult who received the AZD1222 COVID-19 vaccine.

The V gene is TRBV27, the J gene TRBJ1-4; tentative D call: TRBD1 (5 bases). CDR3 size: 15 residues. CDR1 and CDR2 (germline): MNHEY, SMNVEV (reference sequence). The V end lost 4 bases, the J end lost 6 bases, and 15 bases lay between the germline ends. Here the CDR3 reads CASSSSGTGHEKLFF. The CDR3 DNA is TGTGCCAGCAGTTCCTCCGGGACGGGTCATGAAAAACTGTTTTTT.

The CDR3 sequence: CASTYDPNYGYTF. The CDR3 nucleotides read TGTGCCAGCACCTACGACCCCAACTATGGCTACACCTTC. V and J are TRBV5-6 and TRBJ1-2; D gene unclear. The CDR3 sequence is 13 residues long. V was clipped by 6 bases and J by 2 bases, with 11 bases between them. Per germline, CDR1 SGHDT and CDR2 YYEEEE.

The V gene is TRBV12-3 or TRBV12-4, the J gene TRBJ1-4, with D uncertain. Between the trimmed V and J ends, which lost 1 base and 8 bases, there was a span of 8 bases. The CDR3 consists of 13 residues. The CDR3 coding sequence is TGTGCCAGCAGTTTAGTCCTGGAGGAAAAACTGTTTTTT. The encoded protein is CASSLVLEEKLFF.

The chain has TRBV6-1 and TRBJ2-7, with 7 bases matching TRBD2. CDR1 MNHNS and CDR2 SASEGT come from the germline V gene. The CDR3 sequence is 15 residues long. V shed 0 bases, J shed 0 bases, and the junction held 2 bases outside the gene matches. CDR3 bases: TGTGCCAGCAGTGAAGCGGCTAGCGGCTCCTACGAGCAGTACTTC. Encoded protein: CASSEAASGSYEQYF.

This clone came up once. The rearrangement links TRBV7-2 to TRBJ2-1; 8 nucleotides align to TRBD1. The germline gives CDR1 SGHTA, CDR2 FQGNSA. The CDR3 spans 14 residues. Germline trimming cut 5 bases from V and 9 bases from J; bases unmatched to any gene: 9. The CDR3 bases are TGTGCCAGCAGCCGGGACAGGTGGCGGGGTGAGCAGTTCTTC. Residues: CASSRDRWRGEQFF.